Shown below are 21 T cell receptor beta chains from a single sample sequenced in a study of CD8+CD57+ T cells in acquired aplastic anemia. Whoever was chosen for sequencing had shown CD8+CD57+ cell expansion by flow cytometry. For CDR3 and TCR beta VDJ profiling, genomic DNA was the template used. MiXCR, run by TCRdb on the reads, gives a single entry per CDR3 protein. The sample lists around 190,000 distinct CDR3 sequences, about 50% occurring once. The sequenced sample was sorted CD4+, CD8+, or CD8+CD57+ T cells (not recorded which) from PBMCs. Every receptor here comes from a human donor with aplastic anemia.

V usage is TRBV2 and J usage is TRBJ2-7; 9 bases line up with TRBD2. Germline CDR1 and CDR2: SNHLY and FYNNEI. CDR3 length: 13 amino acids. The V gene end was trimmed by 6 bases and the J gene end by 5 bases; junction bases not matched to a gene: 5. The CDR3 DNA reads TGTGCCAGCAGCGGCGGGAGGGCCGACGAGCAGTACTTC. Protein product: CASSGGRADEQYF.

Comments on this clonotype: The DNA is omitted, as the CDR3 cannot be located on it reliably, and the CDR3 follows TCRdb's listing. The chain has TRBV5-4 and TRBJ1-3. Germline V gene lookup returns CDR1 SGHNT and CDR2 YYREEE (reference sequence). The CDR3 is 13 amino acids long, termini counted. The CDR3 region is CASSFGSGNTTYF.

This clonotype was seen ten or more times. This chain joins TRBV7-2 and TRBJ2-5; TRBD2 agrees at 10 bases. CDR1 is SGHTA and CDR2 is FQGNSA in the germline V gene. The CDR3 runs to 18 residues. V gave up 3 bases and J gave up 2 bases; unmatched junction bases: 12. CDR3 region: CASSLILASGGVQETQYF. CDR3 DNA sequence: TGTGCCAGCAGCTTGATACTTGCGAGCGGGGGGGTTCAAGAGACCCAGTACTTC. Full variable domain (outside the CDR3, taken from reference TRBV7-2 and TRBJ2-5): GAGVSQSPSNKVTEKGKDVELRCDPISGHTALYWYRQSLGQGLEFLIYFQGNSAPDKSGLPSDRFSAERTGGSVSTLTIQRTQQEDSAVYLCASSLILASGGVQETQYFGPGTRLLVL.

This clonotype was seen once. The rearrangement uses TRBV10-3 and TRBJ2-2; the match to TRBD2 covers 11 bases. This CDR3 comprises 14 residues. The V gene end was trimmed by 10 bases and the J gene end by 3 bases; junction bases not matched to a gene: 4. The germline gives CDR1 ENHRY, CDR2 SYGVKD. CDR3 in DNA: TGTGCCACCCGTAGCGGGAGGGACACCGGGGAGCTGTTTTTT. Translating gives CATRSGRDTGELFF.

The rearrangement uses TRBV20-1 and TRBJ1-1; a weak D match, TRBD1 (5 bases). The CDR3 has 13 residues. Germline assignment: CDR1 DFQATT and CDR2 SNEGSKA (reference sequence). Trimming left V 8 bases short and J 4 bases short, with 17 bases between. The CDR3 DNA reads TGCAGTAGCAAGTCGGGGCGGAGCACTGAAGCTTTCTTT. The encoded protein is CSSKSGRSTEAFF.

This clonotype was observed many times. This rearrangement joins TRBV29-1 to TRBJ1-1; TRBD1 aligns across 8 bases. CDR1 and CDR2 from the germline V gene are SQVTM and ANQGSEA. J was trimmed by 0 bases and V by 7 bases; bases with no gene match: 4. The CDR3 sequence is 13 residues long. CDR3 amino acids: CSGGQVLNTEAFF. The CDR3 nucleotides read TGCAGCGGGGGACAGGTACTGAACACTGAAGCTTTCTTT.

The sample holds many counts of this clonotype. CDR3 region: CSLPQHSRDEGNTIYF. The CDR3, as DNA: TGCAGCCTACCTCAGCATTCCAGGGACGAAGGAAACACCATATATTTT. The chain is built from TRBV29-1 and TRBJ1-3; perhaps TRBD1 as D (5 bases). The CDR3 length is 16 residues. Trimming left V 8 bases short and J 4 bases short, with 24 bases between. Germline V gives CDR1 SQVTM, CDR2 ANQGSEA.

There are many counts of this clonotype. J is TRBJ1-6 and V is TRBV6-2 or TRBV6-3, with D possibly being TRBD1 (6 bases). CDR3 length equals 18 residues. V lost 2 bases and J lost 10, with 24 bases in between. Per germline, CDR1 MNHEY and CDR2 SVGEGT. The CDR3 nucleotides read TGTGCCAGCAGTTACCCATCCGTGGGGGGCTCAAGAGACTCACCCCTCCACTTT. It yields the protein CASSYPSVGGSRDSPLHF.

The chain joins TRBV7-3 to TRBJ2-3, with TRBD2 matching 13 bases. V lost 4 bases, J lost 6 bases, and 1 base stayed unmatched. There are 14 residues in the CDR3. The germline V gene encodes CDR1 SGHTA and CDR2 FQGTGA. CDR3 sequence: CASSWGLAGDTQYF. The CDR3 DNA reads TGTGCCAGCAGCTGGGGACTAGCGGGGGATACGCAGTATTTT.

Many counts were recorded for this clonotype. The genes are TRBV7-7 and TRBJ2-1; 7 bases line up with TRBD1. Per the germline V gene, CDR1 is SSHAT and CDR2 is FNYEAQ (reference sequence). The CDR3 totals 15 residues. The ends lost 5 bases at V and 6 bases at J; junction bases unmatched: 10. The CDR3 sequence is CASSPIGGQSNEQFF. In DNA, the CDR3 is TGTGCCAGCAGCCCGATAGGGGGACAGAGCAATGAGCAGTTCTTC.

V and J are TRBV7-3 and TRBJ1-6; D remains unclear. Per the germline V gene, CDR1 is SGHTA and CDR2 is FQGTGA. The CDR3 is 9 amino acids. V shed 2 bases and J shed 16 bases, with 3 bases lying between them. This CDR3 is CASSLPLHF. The CDR3 nucleotides read TGTGCCAGCAGCTTACCTCTCCACTTT. The whole variable domain, remainder taken from reference TRBV7-3 and TRBJ1-6, is GAGVSQTPSNKVTEKGKYVELRCDPISGHTALYWYRQSLGQGPEFLIYFQGTGAADDSGLPNDRFFAVRPEGSVSTLKIQRTERGDSAVYLCASSLPLHFGNGTRLTVT.

This clonotype was detected ten times or more. This chain joins TRBV5-6 and TRBJ2-3; no firm D call. This CDR3 has 12 amino acids. Germline V gene lookup returns CDR1 SGHDT and CDR2 YYEEEE. V lost 4 bases to trimming and J lost 0 bases, with 3 bases between them. Here the CDR3 DNA reads TGTGCCAGCAGCACGAGCACAGATACGCAGTATTTT. Translation: CASSTSTDTQYF.

This clonotype occurred many times. V gene TRBV9 combines with J gene TRBJ1-2; 7 bases agree with TRBD1. This CDR3 contains 14 residues. J lost 6 bases, V lost 4 bases, and 9 bases had no gene match. Looked up from germline, CDR1 is SGDLS and CDR2 is YYNGEE. The CDR3 DNA is TGTGCCAGCAGCCTAGACAGGGTCAATGATGGCTACACCTTC. Amino acids: CASSLDRVNDGYTF.

With regard to this clonotype: This CDR3 fails to terminate in the conserved phenylalanine or tryptophan, so it likely reflects a read error. The chain recombines TRBV5-1 with TRBJ1-2; D possibly corresponds to TRBD1 (5 bases). Germline CDR1 and CDR2: SGHRS and YFSETQ. This CDR3 has 13 amino acids. The CDR3 here is CASSLRGNYGYTL. The CDR3 coding sequence is TGCGCCAGCAGCTTGCGGGGGAACTACGGCTACACCCTC.

The rearrangement uses TRBV20-1 and TRBJ1-4; TRBD1 matches 8 bases. The junction had 12 bases not matched to a gene; V was cut back by 4 bases and J by 8 bases. The CDR3 is 15 residues long. Per germline, CDR1 DFQATT and CDR2 SNEGSKA (reference sequence). In DNA, the CDR3 is TGCAGTGCTAAAGGTGGCGGGACAGGTGGGGAAAAACTGTTTTTT. It is translated as CSAKGGGTGGEKLFF.

V is TRBV7-9 and J is TRBJ1-2, with a tentative D call TRBD1 (5 bases). V lost 5 bases and J lost 6, with 13 bases in between. In germline, CDR1 is SEHNR, CDR2 FQNEAQ (reference sequence). The CDR3 sequence is 13 residues long. CDR3 nucleotides: TGTGCCAGCAGCCTACAGGAAGGGGATGGCTACACCTTC. Residues: CASSLQEGDGYTF.

This clonotype was picked up a small number of times. V gene TRBV19 combines with J gene TRBJ2-5; the match to TRBD1 covers 8 bases. Trimming cost V 6 bases and J 5 bases; bases outside gene matches: 5. From germline, CDR1 is LNHDA and CDR2 SQIVND (reference sequence). CDR3 length: 13 residues. Here the CDR3 reads CASSGDRRETQYF. CDR3 DNA sequence: TGTGCCAGTAGCGGGGACAGGCGGGAGACCCAGTACTTC.

The sample holds many counts of this clonotype. The gene calls are TRBV19 and TRBJ1-1; tentative D call: TRBD1 (6 bases). CDR3 length: 14 residues. Trimming took off 6 bases at V and 0 bases at J, with 11 bases between the two ends. CDR1 and CDR2 (germline): LNHDA, SQIVND (reference sequence). The CDR3 spells CASRQGGMNTEAFF. For the CDR3, the DNA is TGTGCCAGTAGACAGGGAGGAATGAACACTGAAGCTTTCTTT.

This chain connects TRBV2 to TRBJ2-7; 7 bases agree with TRBD1. Germline CDR1 and CDR2: SNHLY and FYNNEI. V gave up 6 bases and J gave up 5 bases; unmatched junction bases: 4. CDR3 size: 12 residues. The CDR3 protein is CASRTGFHEQYF. Written as DNA, the CDR3 is TGTGCCAGCAGGACAGGGTTTCACGAGCAGTACTTC.

Comments on this clonotype: Germline and junction disagree at one end, which may indicate a read error. This rearrangement joins TRBV5-1 to TRBJ2-3; D remains ambiguous. The CDR3 extends over 13 amino acids. Germline V gene sequence: CDR1 SGHRS, CDR2 YFSETQ. The CDR3 reads CASSPGFTDAQYF. CDR3 nucleotides: TGCGCCAGCAGCCCCGGGTTCACAGATGCGCAGTATTTT.

This clonotype was seen only a few times. The chain is built from TRBV10-3 and TRBJ2-1; D tentatively fits TRBD1 or TRBD2 (6 bases each). V dropped 10 bases and J dropped 2 bases, with 21 bases sitting between them. This CDR3 has 16 amino acids. The V gene's germline CDR1 is ENHRY and CDR2 SYGVKD. The CDR3 coding sequence is TGTGCCAGCAGCAAGAAGGGGGGCGCCACCTACAATGAGCAGTTCTTC. Translating gives CASSKKGGATYNEQFF.